A few counts support the clone carrying this TCR beta chain. These data belong to a study of blood T cells in healthy people across ages. V was shortened by 7 bases and J by 3 bases, with 10 bases between the two germline ends. This CDR3 region has 12 residues. The V gene's germline CDR1 is MNHEY and CDR2 SVGAGI. Using a J-beta primer mix together with a sample-barcoded 5' primer, a second PCR was run for roughly 7 to 12 cycles. Each CDR3 protein is one row after TCRdb ran MiXCR on the 5' RACE reads. The sample contains 1.5 million to 2 million distinct CDR3 sequences, 40% to 55% of which appear only once.

The sample was blood. The chain has TRBV6-5 and TRBJ2-7, with no clear D. The TCR comes from a woman between 40 and 50 years old in good health. The CDR3 DNA sequence: TGTGCCAGCAATAACGGGTACTACGAGCAGTACTTC. Encoded protein: CASNNGYYEQYF.